This entry is about one T cell receptor (beta chain). Its specificity is unknown. This sample was taken from a study of identical twins. Study findings and constraints: Within cord blood, abundant beta clonotypes carried fewer insertions, but memory repertoires showed no such trend. Rather than following the same donors, the conclusions depended on cross-sectional statistical analysis.

TCRdb analysed the 5' RACE reads with MiXCR anew, one entry per CDR3 protein. The data show 150,000 or so distinct CDR3 sequences, with 3% to 4.5% seen just once and 7% to 10% held by the top ten. Sequencing was performed on memory T cells sorted from blood. This receptor was obtained from a man younger than 35 in good health.

The CDR3 here is CASSVSGDSRTYEQYF. The CDR3 DNA sequence: TGTGCCAGCAGCGTATCAGGGGACTCTCGAACCTACGAGCAGTACTTC. The chain has TRBV9 and TRBJ2-7; D possibly uses TRBD1 or TRBD2 (6 bases each). The CDR3 has 16 amino acids. Trimming shortened V by 1 base and J by 2 bases, and 16 bases separated the two germline ends. The germline CDR1 and CDR2 sequences are SGDLS and YYNGEE.